These 12 T cell receptor beta chains share one sample of origin, sequenced in a study of blood T cell repertoires in COVID-19. Data came from immunoSEQ multiplex PCR; TCRdb stores just in-frame clones and leaves some out. The sample includes fewer than 250,000 clones, around 82% seen only once; the top ten take roughly 2.7%. The sample comprised peripheral blood. The receptors originated from a woman in her forties with active or convalescent COVID-19.

This chain connects TRBV29-1 to TRBJ1-1, with D uncertain. CDR1 and CDR2 from the germline V gene are SQVTM and ANQGSEA. CDR3 length: 14 residues. The V end lost 7 bases, the J end lost 5 bases, and 20 bases lay between the germline ends. The CDR3 reads CSGLLGSAGTEAFF. The CDR3 DNA follows: TGCAGCGGGTTGTTGGGTAGTGCGGGGACTGAAGCTTTCTTT.

The chain recombines TRBV5-6 with TRBJ1-4; D unresolved. The CDR3 runs 12 residues. Deletions cut 5 bases from V and 5 bases from J, with 7 bases between. Per the germline V gene, CDR1 is SGHDT and CDR2 is YYEEEE. For the CDR3, the DNA is TGTGCCAGCAGGAGCGTAAATGAAAAACTGTTTTTT. Its protein product is CASRSVNEKLFF.

The chain uses TRBV12-3 or TRBV12-4 and TRBJ2-5; D is possibly TRBD2 (5 bases). V was cut by 4 bases and J by 5 bases, with 11 bases left in between. The CDR3 has 13 residues. This CDR3 is CASSSGEWETQYF. The CDR3, as DNA: TGTGCCAGCAGTTCTGGGGAGTGGGAGACCCAGTACTTC.

This clone was counted only a few times. This rearrangement joins TRBV19 to TRBJ1-5, with 10 positions matching TRBD1. The CDR3 contains 14 residues. Germline-derived CDR1 and CDR2 are LNHDA and SQIVND (reference sequence). V was pared by 6 bases and J by 7 bases, with 6 bases of the junction left unmatched. This CDR3 is CASRKTGGGQPQHF. The CDR3 DNA reads as TGTGCCAGTAGAAAGACAGGGGGCGGGCAGCCCCAGCATTTT. The variable domain in full, completed from reference TRBV19 and TRBJ1-5, reads DGGITQSPKYLFRKEGQNVTLSCEQNLNHDAMYWYRQDPGQGLRLIYYSQIVNDFQKGDIAEGYSVSREKKESFPLTVTSAQKNPTAFYLCASRKTGGGQPQHFGDGTRLSIL.

The chain links TRBV30 to TRBJ1-5; 9 nucleotides align to TRBD1. The J segment lost 4 bases and the V segment lost 1 base, leaving 11 bases of the junction unmatched. The CDR3 runs 17 residues. CDR1 GTSNPN and CDR2 SVGIG come from the germline V gene (reference sequence). CDR3 residues: CAWSGDREFHSNQPQHF. CDR3 sequence (DNA): TGTGCCTGGAGTGGGGACAGGGAATTTCATAGTAATCAGCCCCAGCATTTT.

This clone was observed a handful of times. The chain carries TRBV4-2 and TRBJ1-5; tentatively, D is TRBD1 (5 bases). Trimming shortened V by 0 bases and J by 6 bases, and 6 bases separated the two germline ends. The CDR3 is made up of 13 amino acids. Germline V lookup: CDR1 LGHNA, CDR2 YNFKEQ. CDR3 loop: CASSQDRGQPQHF. In DNA form, the CDR3 reads TGTGCCAGCAGCCAAGATAGGGGTCAGCCCCAGCATTTT.

This clone was counted a few times. The rearrangement uses TRBV29-1 and TRBJ2-7; 7 bases fit TRBD2. The germline CDR1 and CDR2 sequences are SQVTM and ANQGSEA. This CDR3 has 12 residues. J lost 3 bases, V lost 7 bases, and 6 bases had no gene match. The CDR3 sequence is CSAGLGHYEQYF. The CDR3 DNA reads TGCAGCGCTGGACTAGGCCACTACGAGCAGTACTTC.

The chain carries TRBV7-9 and TRBJ1-4, with TRBD1 matching 12 bases. CDR1 and CDR2 from the germline V gene are SEHNR and FQNEAQ (reference sequence). V dropped 5 bases and J dropped 1; count of bases not matched to a gene: 5. CDR3 size: 17 residues. CDR3 sequence: CASSPRDRGLTNEKLFF. CDR3 nucleotide sequence: TGTGCCAGCAGCCCCAGGGACAGGGGGCTAACTAATGAAAAACTGTTTTTT. Full variable domain (rest looked up from reference TRBV7-9 and TRBJ1-4): DTGVSQNPRHKITKRGQNVTFRCDPISEHNRLYWYRQTLGQGPEFLTYFQNEAQLEKSRLLSDRFSAERPKGSFSTLEIQRTEQGDSAMYLCASSPRDRGLTNEKLFFGSGTQLSVL.

The rearrangement joins TRBV9 to TRBJ1-4, with a tentative D call TRBD1 (5 bases). Germline values: CDR1 SGDLS, CDR2 YYNGEE. Trimming took 3 bases from V and 1 from J, leaving 13 bases between them. This CDR3 is built from 16 residues. The CDR3 reads CASSASGALTNEKLFF. In DNA, the CDR3 is TGTGCCAGCAGCGCGTCTGGGGCCCTAACTAATGAAAAACTGTTTTTT.

This chain connects TRBV29-1 to TRBJ1-3; 9 positions agree with TRBD1. The length of the CDR3 is 18 residues. V was pared by 0 bases and J by 0 bases, with 9 bases of the junction left unmatched. The germline V gene encodes CDR1 SQVTM and CDR2 ANQGSEA. The CDR3, as DNA: TGCAGCGTTGAAGATCCATGGACAGGGGCGAACTCTGGAAACACCATATATTTT. Translating gives CSVEDPWTGANSGNTIYF.

V gene TRBV2 combines with J gene TRBJ2-2, with a tentative D call TRBD2 (7 bases). Per germline, CDR1 SNHLY and CDR2 FYNNEI. The V end was cut by 4 bases, the J end by 7 bases, with 16 bases between. The CDR3 totals 15 residues. The CDR3 nucleotides read TGTGCCAGCAGTGCGGGGGGCTTAGGCAGCGGGGAGCTGTTTTTT. Amino acid sequence: CASSAGGLGSGELFF.

This clone appeared a few times. The DNA of the CDR3 is TGTGCCCCCAGCCAACCCGGGCGGGGGGGGAACACCGGGGAGCTGTTTTTT. This translates into CAPSQPGRGGNTGELFF. This rearrangement joins TRBV3-1 (or the pseudogene TRBV3-2) to TRBJ2-2; 9 bases are shared with TRBD2. Germline V gene data show CDR1 as LGHDT and CDR2 as YNNKEL (reference sequence). The CDR3 contains 17 residues. Trimming at V came to 11 bases and at J to 1 base, leaving 14 bases not matched to a gene.